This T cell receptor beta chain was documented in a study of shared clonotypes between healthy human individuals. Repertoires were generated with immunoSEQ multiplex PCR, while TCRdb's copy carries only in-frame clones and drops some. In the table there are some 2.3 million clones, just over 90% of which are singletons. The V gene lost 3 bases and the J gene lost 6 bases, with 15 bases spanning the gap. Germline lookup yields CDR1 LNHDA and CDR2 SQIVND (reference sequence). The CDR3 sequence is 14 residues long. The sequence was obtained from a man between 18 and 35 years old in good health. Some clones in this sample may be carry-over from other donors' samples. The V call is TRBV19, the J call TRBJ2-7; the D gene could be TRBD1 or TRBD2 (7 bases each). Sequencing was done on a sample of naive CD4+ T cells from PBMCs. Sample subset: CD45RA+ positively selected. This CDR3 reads CASSIAGGVVEQYF. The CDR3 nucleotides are TGTGCCAGTAGTATCGCAGGGGGGGTCGTCGAGCAGTACTTC.